These 15 T cell receptor beta chains share one sample of origin, sequenced in a study of shared clonotypes between healthy human individuals. This table comes from immunoSEQ multiplex PCR, and its TCRdb copy is limited to in-frame clones, with some not included. The sample lists over a million clones; roughly 75% were seen once. Sequenced: memory CD4+ T cells sorted from blood. The subset denotes: CD45RA-negative fraction. These receptors originate from a man younger than 35 in good health.

Note on this clone: The sample contains more than one DNA sequence encoding this CDR3. The V call is TRBV5-4, the J call TRBJ2-3; D might be TRBD2 (5 bases). This CDR3 has 14 residues. Trimming left V 0 bases short and J 4 bases short, with 9 bases between. Germline CDR1 is SGHNT and CDR2 is YYREEE (reference sequence). This CDR3 is CASSLEGRSDTQYF. CDR3 nucleotide sequence: TGTGCCAGCAGCTTGGAAGGGAGATCAGATACGCAGTATTTT.

J is TRBJ2-1 and V is TRBV5-1; D ambiguous. Germline loops: CDR1 SGHRS, CDR2 YFSETQ. CDR3 length: 15 amino acids. V lost 0 bases and J lost 6, with 13 bases in between. This CDR3 is CASSLGSPVGNEQFF. In DNA form, the CDR3 reads TGCGCCAGCAGCTTGGGCAGCCCTGTGGGCAATGAGCAGTTCTTC.

This chain joins TRBV28 and TRBJ1-4; TRBD1 aligns across 9 bases. The J segment lost 8 bases and the V segment lost 6 bases, leaving 10 bases of the junction unmatched. This CDR3 has 15 amino acids. Germline CDR1 and CDR2: MDHEN and SYDVKM. CDR3 amino acids: CASSRNRGLREKLFF. The CDR3 coding sequence is TGTGCCAGCAGCCGCAACAGGGGGCTGAGGGAAAAACTGTTTTTT.

The rearrangement links TRBV7-9 to TRBJ1-6, with unresolved D. The CDR3 is made up of 12 amino acids. Germline V gene sequence: CDR1 SEHNR, CDR2 FQNEAQ (reference sequence). V was pared by 4 bases and J by 13 bases, with 11 bases between. This chain's CDR3 is CASSYLSTPLHF. The CDR3 DNA follows: TGTGCCAGCAGCTACCTGTCCACCCCCCTCCACTTT.

The chain joins TRBV13 to TRBJ1-6, with TRBD1 matching 7 bases. CDR3 length: 18 residues. The junction had 8 bases not matched to a gene; V was cut back by 1 base and J by 2 bases. Looked up from germline, CDR1 is PRHDT and CDR2 is FYEKMQ (reference sequence). The CDR3 is CASSLVGDRTTYNSPLHF. DNA of the CDR3: TGTGCCAGCAGCTTAGTAGGGGACAGAACCACCTATAATTCACCCCTCCACTTT.

The V and J genes are TRBV5-4 and TRBJ2-3, with TRBD2 as a possible D gene (5 bases). Trimming left V 2 bases short and J 5 bases short, with 12 bases between. The CDR3 contains 14 residues. Germline V gene sequence: CDR1 SGHNT, CDR2 YYREEE (reference sequence). CDR3 sequence reads: CASSLGSSGDTQYF. DNA of the CDR3: TGTGCCAGCAGCTTAGGGAGCTCGGGAGATACGCAGTATTTT.

This clone was seen once. This chain joins TRBV6-1 and TRBJ1-1; D gene uncertain. Deletions cut 5 bases from V and 1 base from J, with 14 bases between. The germline CDR1 and CDR2 sequences are MNHNS and SASEGT. The CDR3 is 15 amino acids. The CDR3 spells CASSSKGLGNTEAFF. DNA of the CDR3: TGTGCCAGCAGTTCAAAGGGCCTGGGGAACACTGAAGCTTTCTTT.

V usage is TRBV28 and J usage is TRBJ1-2; D possibly corresponds to TRBD1 (5 bases). The V gene's germline CDR1 is MDHEN and CDR2 SYDVKM. The CDR3 has 16 residues. Trimming cost V 5 bases and J 2 bases, with 18 bases left between them. CDR3 amino acids: CASSLITGLTNYGYTF. The CDR3 DNA reads as TGTGCCAGCAGTCTTATCACAGGTTTAACGAACTATGGCTACACCTTC.

As regards this clone: The sample has other DNA sequences that encode this CDR3 too. The chain recombines TRBV4-1 with TRBJ2-1; possible D gene TRBD2, 5 bases. In germline, CDR1 is MGHRA, CDR2 YSYEKL. Trimming stripped 0 bases from V and 2 bases from J, with 8 bases between. CDR3 length: 15 residues. The CDR3 protein is CASSQDGGPYNEQFF. The CDR3 nucleotides are TGCGCCAGCAGCCAAGATGGAGGACCCTACAATGAGCAGTTCTTC.

The chain's CDR3 is CATSRDRGGVGSYNEQFF. The CDR3 nucleotides read TGTGCCACCAGCAGAGATCGGGGCGGGGTAGGTTCCTACAATGAGCAGTTCTTC. The chain combines TRBV15 with TRBJ2-1, with a tentative D call TRBD2 (6 bases). The V gene lost 0 bases and the J gene lost 1 base, with 16 bases spanning the gap. Germline V lookup: CDR1 LNHNV, CDR2 YYDKDF (reference sequence). The CDR3 is made up of 18 amino acids.

The chain joins TRBV12-5 to TRBJ2-7; 10 bases line up with TRBD1. CDR1 and CDR2 from the germline V gene are LGHNT and FRNRAP. The V gene end was trimmed by 2 bases and the J gene end by 1 base; junction bases not matched to a gene: 8. The CDR3 has 17 amino acids. CDR3 region: CASGLMGQGPLSYEQYF. In nucleotides, the CDR3 is TGTGCTAGTGGTTTGATGGGACAGGGGCCTCTATCCTACGAGCAGTACTTC.

V usage is TRBV6-4 and J usage is TRBJ2-6, with TRBD2 as a possible D gene (6 bases). Germline V gives CDR1 MRHNA, CDR2 SNTAGT. The CDR3 is 13 amino acids. Trimming took 8 bases from V and 4 from J, leaving 9 bases between them. DNA for the CDR3: TGTGCCAGCCGGGGGTTCGGGGCCAACGTCCTGACTTTC. As protein: CASRGFGANVLTF.

Comments on this clone: Other DNA sequences in the same sample also yield this CDR3. The rearrangement joins TRBV18 to TRBJ2-7; TRBD1 matches at 8 bases. Germline V gene lookup returns CDR1 KGHSH and CDR2 LQKENI. Unmatched junction bases numbered 6, after V lost 6 bases and J lost 2 bases. CDR3 size: 14 residues. CDR3 coding DNA: TGTGCCAGCTCCCAGAGCAGGGGGCCCTACGAGCAGTACTTC. Protein sequence: CASSQSRGPYEQYF.

This clone appeared a few times. The chain combines TRBV10-3 with TRBJ2-3, with 7 bases that match TRBD2. Per the germline V gene, CDR1 is ENHRY and CDR2 is SYGVKD. This CDR3 contains 13 residues. The trim removed 10 bases at V and 5 bases at J, leaving 9 bases unmatched. The CDR3 is CATGGGREDTQYF. The CDR3 DNA reads TGTGCCACCGGGGGTGGGAGGGAAGATACGCAGTATTTT.

This chain joins TRBV30 and TRBJ2-5; 7 nucleotides match TRBD2. Germline CDR1 and CDR2: GTSNPN and SVGIG (reference sequence). J lost 4 bases, V lost 2 bases, and 4 bases had no gene match. The CDR3 is made up of 13 amino acids. The CDR3 nucleotides read TGTGCCTGGAGTAAACCGGGAGGAGAGACCCAGTACTTC. Translated, it gives CAWSKPGGETQYF.